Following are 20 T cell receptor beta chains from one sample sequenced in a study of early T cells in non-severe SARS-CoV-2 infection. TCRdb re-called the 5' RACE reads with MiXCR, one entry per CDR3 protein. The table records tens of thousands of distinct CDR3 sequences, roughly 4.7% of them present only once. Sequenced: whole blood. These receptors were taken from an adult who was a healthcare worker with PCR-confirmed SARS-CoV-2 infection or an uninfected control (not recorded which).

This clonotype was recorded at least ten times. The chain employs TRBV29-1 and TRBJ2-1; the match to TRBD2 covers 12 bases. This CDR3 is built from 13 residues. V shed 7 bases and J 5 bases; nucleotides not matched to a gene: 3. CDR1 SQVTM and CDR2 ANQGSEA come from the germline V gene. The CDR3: CSARTSGNNEQFF. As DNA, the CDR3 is TGCAGCGCCCGGACTAGCGGGAACAATGAGCAGTTCTTC.

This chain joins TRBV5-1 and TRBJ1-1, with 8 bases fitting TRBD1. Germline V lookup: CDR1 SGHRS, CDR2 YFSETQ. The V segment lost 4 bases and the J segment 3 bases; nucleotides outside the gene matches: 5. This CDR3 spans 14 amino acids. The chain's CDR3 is CASSTGQGYTEAFF. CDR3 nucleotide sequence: TGCGCCAGCAGCACAGGACAGGGTTACACTGAAGCTTTCTTT.

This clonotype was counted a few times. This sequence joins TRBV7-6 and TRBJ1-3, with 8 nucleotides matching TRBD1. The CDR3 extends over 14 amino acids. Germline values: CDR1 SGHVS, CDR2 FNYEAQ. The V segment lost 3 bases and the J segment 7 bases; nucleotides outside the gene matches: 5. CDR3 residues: CASSFAQGGNTIYF. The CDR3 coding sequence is TGTGCCAGCAGCTTTGCACAGGGGGGGAACACCATATATTTT. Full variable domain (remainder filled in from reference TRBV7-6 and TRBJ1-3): GAGVSQSPRYKVTKRGQDVALRCDPISGHVSLYWYRQALGQGPEFLTYFNYEAQQDKSGLPNDRFSAERPEGSISTLTIQRTEQRDSAMYRCASSFAQGGNTIYFGEGSWLTVV.

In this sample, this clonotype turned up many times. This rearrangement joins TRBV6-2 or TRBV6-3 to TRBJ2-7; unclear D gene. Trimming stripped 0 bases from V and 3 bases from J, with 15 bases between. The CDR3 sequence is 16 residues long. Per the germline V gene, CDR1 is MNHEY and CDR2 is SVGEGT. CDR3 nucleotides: TGTGCCAGCAGTTACTCGATAATTTCTCGAGACTACGAGCAGTACTTC. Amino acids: CASSYSIISRDYEQYF.

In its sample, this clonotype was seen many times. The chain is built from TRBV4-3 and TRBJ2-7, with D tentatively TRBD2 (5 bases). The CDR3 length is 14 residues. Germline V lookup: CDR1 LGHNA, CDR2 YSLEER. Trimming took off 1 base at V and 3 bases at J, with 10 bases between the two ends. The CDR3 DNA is TGCGCCAGCAGCCAAGCGATAGGAGGCTACGAGCAGTACTTC. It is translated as CASSQAIGGYEQYF.

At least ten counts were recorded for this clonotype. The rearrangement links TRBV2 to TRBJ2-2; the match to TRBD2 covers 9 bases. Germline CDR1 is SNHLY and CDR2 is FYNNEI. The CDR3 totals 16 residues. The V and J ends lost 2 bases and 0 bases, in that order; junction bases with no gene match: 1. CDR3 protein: CASSELAGPNTGELFF. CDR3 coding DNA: TGTGCCAGCAGTGAACTAGCGGGACCGAACACCGGGGAGCTGTTTTTT.

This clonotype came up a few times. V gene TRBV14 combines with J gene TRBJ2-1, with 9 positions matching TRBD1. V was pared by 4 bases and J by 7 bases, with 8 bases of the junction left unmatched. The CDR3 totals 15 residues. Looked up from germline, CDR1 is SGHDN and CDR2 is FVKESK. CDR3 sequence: CASSPGQGGLNEQFF. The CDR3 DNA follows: TGTGCCAGCAGCCCGGGACAGGGAGGGTTGAATGAGCAGTTCTTC.

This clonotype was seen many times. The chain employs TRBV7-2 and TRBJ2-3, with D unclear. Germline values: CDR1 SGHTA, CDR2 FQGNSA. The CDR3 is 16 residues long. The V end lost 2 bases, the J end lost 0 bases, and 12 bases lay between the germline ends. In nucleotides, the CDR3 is TGTGCCAGCAGCTTATCGGCGGACGGAAGCACAGATACGCAGTATTTT. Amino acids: CASSLSADGSTDTQYF.

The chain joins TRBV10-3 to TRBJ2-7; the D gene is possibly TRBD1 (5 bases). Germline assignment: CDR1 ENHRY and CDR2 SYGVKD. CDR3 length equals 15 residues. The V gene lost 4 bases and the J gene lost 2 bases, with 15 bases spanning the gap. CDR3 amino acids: CAISGKGRDPYEQYF. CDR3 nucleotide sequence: TGTGCCATCAGTGGGAAGGGGCGAGACCCCTACGAGCAGTACTTC.

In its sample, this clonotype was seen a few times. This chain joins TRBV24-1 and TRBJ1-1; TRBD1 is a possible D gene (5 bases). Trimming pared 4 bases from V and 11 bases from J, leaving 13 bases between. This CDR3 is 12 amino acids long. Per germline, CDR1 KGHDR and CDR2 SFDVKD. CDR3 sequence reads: CATSEPGRDAFF. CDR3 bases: TGTGCCACCAGTGAACCAGGGCGTGACGCTTTCTTT.

DNA for the CDR3: TGCGCCAGCAGGAGGGGGGGCTTTGAGGAGCAGTACTTC. Residues: CASRRGGFEEQYF. The chain is built from TRBV10-2 and TRBJ2-7, with D perhaps matching TRBD2 (7 bases). Germline assignment: CDR1 WSHSY and CDR2 SAAADI. CDR3 length: 13 residues. Trimming shortened V by 6 bases and J by 7 bases, and 16 bases separated the two germline ends.

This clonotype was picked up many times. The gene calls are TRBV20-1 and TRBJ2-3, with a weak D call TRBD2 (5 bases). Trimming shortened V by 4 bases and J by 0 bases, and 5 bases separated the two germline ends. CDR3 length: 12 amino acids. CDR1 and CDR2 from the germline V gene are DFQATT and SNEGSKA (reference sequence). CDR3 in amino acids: CSAKRSTDTQYF. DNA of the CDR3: TGCAGTGCTAAGCGGAGCACAGATACGCAGTATTTT.

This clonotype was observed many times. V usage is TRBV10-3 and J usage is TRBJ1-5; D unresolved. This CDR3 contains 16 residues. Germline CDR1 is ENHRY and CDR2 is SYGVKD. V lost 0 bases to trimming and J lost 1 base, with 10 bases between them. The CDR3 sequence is CAISESISGSNQPQHF. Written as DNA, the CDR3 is TGTGCCATCAGTGAGTCGATTTCTGGGAGCAATCAGCCCCAGCATTTT.

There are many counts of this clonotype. CDR3 DNA sequence: TGTGCCTGGAACCCGGGGGGAAACATTCAGTACTTC. Encoded protein: CAWNPGGNIQYF. The chain links TRBV30 to TRBJ2-4; 7 nucleotides line up with TRBD2. From germline, CDR1 is GTSNPN and CDR2 SVGIG (reference sequence). CDR3 length equals 12 residues. With 4 bases clipped from V and 6 bases from J, the junction kept 3 bases outside the gene matches.

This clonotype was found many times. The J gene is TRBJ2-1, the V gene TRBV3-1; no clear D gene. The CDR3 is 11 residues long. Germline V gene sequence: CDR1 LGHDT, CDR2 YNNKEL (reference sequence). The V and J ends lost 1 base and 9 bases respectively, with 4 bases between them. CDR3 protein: CASSQALEQFF. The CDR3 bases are TGTGCCAGCAGCCAAGCCCTTGAGCAGTTCTTC.

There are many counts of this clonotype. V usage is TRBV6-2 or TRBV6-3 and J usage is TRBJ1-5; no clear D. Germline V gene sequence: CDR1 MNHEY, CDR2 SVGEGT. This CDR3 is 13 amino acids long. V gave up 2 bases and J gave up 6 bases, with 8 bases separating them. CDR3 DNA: TGTGCCAGCAGTTACGAGGGCGTTCAGCCCCAGCATTTT. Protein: CASSYEGVQPQHF.

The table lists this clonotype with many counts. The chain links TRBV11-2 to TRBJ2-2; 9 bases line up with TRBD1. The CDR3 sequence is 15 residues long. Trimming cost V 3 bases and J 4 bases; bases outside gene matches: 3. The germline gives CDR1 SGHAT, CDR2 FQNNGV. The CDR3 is CASSFGTGSTGELFF. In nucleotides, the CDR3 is TGTGCCAGCAGCTTTGGGACAGGGTCCACCGGGGAGCTGTTTTTT.

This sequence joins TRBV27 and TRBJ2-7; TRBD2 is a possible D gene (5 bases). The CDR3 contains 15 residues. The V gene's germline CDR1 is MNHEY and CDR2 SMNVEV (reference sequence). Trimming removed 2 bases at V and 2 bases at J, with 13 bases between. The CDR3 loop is CASSLTGYGTYEQYF. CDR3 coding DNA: TGTGCCAGCAGTTTAACGGGGTATGGAACCTACGAGCAGTACTTC.

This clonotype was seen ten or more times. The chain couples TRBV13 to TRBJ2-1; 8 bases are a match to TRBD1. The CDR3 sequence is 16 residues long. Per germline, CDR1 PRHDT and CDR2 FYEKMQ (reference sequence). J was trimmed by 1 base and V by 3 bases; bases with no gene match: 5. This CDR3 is CASSFQDRASYNEQFF. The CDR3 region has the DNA TGTGCCAGCAGCTTCCAGGACAGGGCTTCCTACAATGAGCAGTTCTTC.

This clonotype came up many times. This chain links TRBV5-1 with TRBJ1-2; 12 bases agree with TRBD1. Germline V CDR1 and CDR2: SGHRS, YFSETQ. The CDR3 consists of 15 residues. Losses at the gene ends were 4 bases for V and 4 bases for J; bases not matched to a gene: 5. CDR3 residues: CASSGGQGASYGYTF. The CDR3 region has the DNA TGCGCCAGCAGCGGGGGACAGGGGGCTTCCTATGGCTACACCTTC.